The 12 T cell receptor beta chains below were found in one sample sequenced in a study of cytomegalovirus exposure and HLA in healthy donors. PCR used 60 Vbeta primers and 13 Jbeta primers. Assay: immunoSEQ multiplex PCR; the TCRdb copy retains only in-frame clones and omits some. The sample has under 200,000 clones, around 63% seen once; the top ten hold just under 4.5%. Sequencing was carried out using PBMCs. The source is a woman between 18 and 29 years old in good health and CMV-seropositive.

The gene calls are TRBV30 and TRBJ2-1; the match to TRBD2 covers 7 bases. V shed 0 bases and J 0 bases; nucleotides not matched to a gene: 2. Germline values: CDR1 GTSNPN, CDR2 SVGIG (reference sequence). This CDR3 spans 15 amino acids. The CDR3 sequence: CAWSVGGSSYNEQFF. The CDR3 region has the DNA TGTGCCTGGAGTGTAGGCGGGAGCTCCTACAATGAGCAGTTCTTC.

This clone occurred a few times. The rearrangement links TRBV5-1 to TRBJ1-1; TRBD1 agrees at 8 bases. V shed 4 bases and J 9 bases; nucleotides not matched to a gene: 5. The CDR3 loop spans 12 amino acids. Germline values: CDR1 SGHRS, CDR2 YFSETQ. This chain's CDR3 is CASSTDRGQAFF. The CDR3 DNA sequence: TGCGCCAGCAGCACTGACAGGGGCCAAGCTTTCTTT.

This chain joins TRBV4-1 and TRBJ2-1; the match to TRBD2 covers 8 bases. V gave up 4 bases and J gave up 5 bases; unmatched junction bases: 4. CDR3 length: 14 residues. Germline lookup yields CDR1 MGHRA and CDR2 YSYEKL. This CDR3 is CASSLTSEHNEQFF. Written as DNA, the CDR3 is TGCGCCAGCAGCCTGACTAGCGAGCACAATGAGCAGTTCTTC.

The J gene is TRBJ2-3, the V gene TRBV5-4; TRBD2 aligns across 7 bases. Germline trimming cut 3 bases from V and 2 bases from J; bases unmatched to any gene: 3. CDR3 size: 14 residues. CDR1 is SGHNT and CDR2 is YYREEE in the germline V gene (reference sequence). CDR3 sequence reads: CASSSGLSTDTQYF. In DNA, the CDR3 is TGTGCCAGCAGCTCGGGACTATCCACAGATACGCAGTATTTT.

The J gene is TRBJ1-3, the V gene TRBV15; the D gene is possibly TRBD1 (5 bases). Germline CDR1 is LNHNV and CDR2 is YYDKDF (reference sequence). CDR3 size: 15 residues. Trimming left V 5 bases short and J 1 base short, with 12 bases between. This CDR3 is CATSPRTSSGNTIYF. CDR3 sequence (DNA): TGTGCCACCAGCCCCCGGACATCTTCTGGAAACACCATATATTTT.

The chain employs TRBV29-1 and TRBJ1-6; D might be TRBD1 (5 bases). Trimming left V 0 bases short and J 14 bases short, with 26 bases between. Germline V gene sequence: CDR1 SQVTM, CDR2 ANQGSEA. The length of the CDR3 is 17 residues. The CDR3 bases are TGCAGCGTTGAAGATTTGGGGCTTGCTCGCGTTTTCGAAGCCCTCCACTTT. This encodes CSVEDLGLARVFEALHF.

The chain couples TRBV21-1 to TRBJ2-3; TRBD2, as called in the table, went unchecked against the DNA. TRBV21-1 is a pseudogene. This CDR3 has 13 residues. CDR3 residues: CASSKISTDTQYF. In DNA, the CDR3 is TGTGCCAGCAGCAAAATAAGCACAGATACGCAGTATTTT.

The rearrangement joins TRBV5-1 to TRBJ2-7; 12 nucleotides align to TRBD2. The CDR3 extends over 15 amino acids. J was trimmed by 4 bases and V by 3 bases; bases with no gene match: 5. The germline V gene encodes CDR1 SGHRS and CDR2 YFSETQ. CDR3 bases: TGCGCCAGCAGCTCAGGACTAGCGGGATGGTACGAGCAGTACTTC. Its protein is CASSSGLAGWYEQYF.

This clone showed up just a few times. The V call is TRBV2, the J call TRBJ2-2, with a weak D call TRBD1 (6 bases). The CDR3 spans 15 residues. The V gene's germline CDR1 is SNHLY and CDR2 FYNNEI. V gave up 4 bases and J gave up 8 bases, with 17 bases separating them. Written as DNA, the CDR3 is TGTGCCAGCAGTGGGGCAGGGGACACCTCTGGGGAGCTGTTTTTT. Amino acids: CASSGAGDTSGELFF.

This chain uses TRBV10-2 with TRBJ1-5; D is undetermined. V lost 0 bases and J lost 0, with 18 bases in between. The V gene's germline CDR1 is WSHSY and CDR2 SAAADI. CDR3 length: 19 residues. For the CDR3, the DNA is TGCGCCAGCAGTGAGTCCCCCTTGGAGCAGAGAGATAGCAATCAGCCCCAGCATTTT. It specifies CASSESPLEQRDSNQPQHF.

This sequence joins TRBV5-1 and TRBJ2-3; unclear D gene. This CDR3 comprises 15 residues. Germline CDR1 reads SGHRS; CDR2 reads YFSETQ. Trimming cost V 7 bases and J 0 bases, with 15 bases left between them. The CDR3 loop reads CASGFGGTSTDTQYF. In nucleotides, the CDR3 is TGCGCCAGCGGGTTCGGCGGTACTAGCACAGATACGCAGTATTTT.

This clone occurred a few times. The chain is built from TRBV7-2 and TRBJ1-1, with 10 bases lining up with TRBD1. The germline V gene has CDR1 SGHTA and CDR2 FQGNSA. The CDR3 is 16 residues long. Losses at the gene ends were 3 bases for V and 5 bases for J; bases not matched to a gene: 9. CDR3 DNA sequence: TGTGCCAGCAGCTTCGACAGGGGGCGATATGGGACTGAAGCTTTCTTT. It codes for CASSFDRGRYGTEAFF.